These 2 T cell receptor beta chains share one sample of origin, sequenced in a study of blood T cells in healthy people across ages. A J-beta primer mix and a sample-barcoded 5' primer were used in a second PCR of roughly 6 to 12 cycles. MiXCR, run by TCRdb on the 5' RACE reads, gives a single entry per CDR3 protein. The sample shows over a million distinct CDR3 sequences, roughly 60% of them seen only once. The sample taken for sequencing was blood. These receptors originate from a man between 18 and 29 years old in good health.

J is TRBJ1-2 and V is TRBV5-6; maybe TRBD1 (5 bases). V lost 0 bases, J lost 5 bases, and 11 bases lay in between. The CDR3 length is 14 residues. Per the germline V gene, CDR1 is SGHDT and CDR2 is YYEEEE. CDR3 nucleotide sequence: TGTGCCAGCAGCTTGGGACAGATTAAATATGGCTACACCTTC. Its translation is CASSLGQIKYGYTF. The variable domain in full, completed from reference TRBV5-6 and TRBJ1-2, reads DAGVTQSPTHLIKTRGQQVTLRCSPKSGHDTVSWYQQALGQGPQFIFQYYEEEERQRGNFPDRFSGHQFPNYSSELNVNALLLGDSALYLCASSLGQIKYGYTFGSGTRLTVV.

The chain recombines TRBV4-2 with TRBJ2-7; D is undetermined. V lost 0 bases and J 3 bases, leaving 12 bases between the germline ends. CDR3 size: 15 residues. Germline V gene data show CDR1 as LGHNA and CDR2 as YNFKEQ. CDR3 DNA sequence: TGTGCCAGCAGCCAAGATGTTTCCCCTCTCTACGAGCAGTACTTC. This encodes CASSQDVSPLYEQYF.